This is a list of T cell receptor beta chains from one sample in a study of shared clonotypes between healthy human individuals. Clones were sequenced by immunoSEQ multiplex PCR, and TCRdb holds only the in-frame ones, with some missing. Among around 1.4 million clones listed, roughly 98.5% were seen once. Source material: naive CD4+ T cells sorted from blood. These receptor sequences come from a man aged 30-40 years in good health. Each CDR3 is given with its conserved first and last residue. D genes are given only for firm matches. Clone size is shown for a subset of rows, as once, few, many or a class of expanded clone.

V gene	CDR3 length	D gene	clone size	J gene	CDR3 DNA	CDR3 protein
TRBV28	16	TRBD1	-	TRBJ1-5	TGTGCCAGCAGTTGGACAGGGGCCTTTAGCAATCAGCCCCAGCATTTT	CASSWTGAFSNQPQHF
TRBV4-3	15	-	-	TRBJ1-2	TGCGCCAGCAGCCAAGTAGCCAGTGCGAACTATGGCTACACCTTC	CASSQVASANYGYTF
TRBV10-1	14	TRBD1	-	TRBJ2-2	TGCGCCAGCAGGCAGGGGCAGGGGGCCGGGGAGCTGTTTTTT	CASRQGQGAGELFF
TRBV19	16	TRBD1	-	TRBJ1-5	TGTGCCAGTAAGCCCGGGACAGGGGTATTTGGTCAGCCCCAGCATTTT	CASKPGTGVFGQPQHF
TRBV28	13	-	-	TRBJ2-1	TGTGCCAGCAGTGGGACCTCCTACAATGAGCAGTTCTTC	CASSGTSYNEQFF
TRBV5-1	14	-	-	TRBJ1-1	TGCGCCAGCAGCCAAGGCAGGGGCCTTCGGAATGCTTTCTTT	CASSQGRGLRNAFF
TRBV9	13	-	-	TRBJ2-2	TGTGCCAGCAGCATACAGGACCCCGGGGAGCTGTTTTTT	CASSIQDPGELFF
TRBV15	14	-	-	TRBJ2-7	TGTGCCACCAGCAGACGCAGGGGATCCTACGAGCAGTACTTC	CATSRRRGSYEQYF
TRBV11-2	15	TRBD2	-	TRBJ2-1	TGTGCCAGCAGCATGGGACTAGCGGGATGGGATGAGCAGTTCTTC	CASSMGLAGWDEQFF
TRBV5-6	17	-	-	TRBJ1-5	TGTGCCAGCAGCTTAGGTGTCGGGGGTCATAGCAATCAGCCCCAGCATTTT	CASSLGVGGHSNQPQHF
TRBV28	14	-	-	TRBJ1-1	TGTGCCAGCAGTTTAATTACGGCGAACACTGAAGCTTTCTTT	CASSLITANTEAFF
TRBV9	15	-	once	TRBJ1-5	TGTGCCAGCAGCGTAGATGGGCGCGGGGATCAGCCCCAGCATTTT	CASSVDGRGDQPQHF
TRBV4-3	15	-	-	TRBJ2-2	TGCGCCAGCAGCCAAGCGGGGATTTCCCGGGGGGAGCTGTTTTTT	CASSQAGISRGELFF
TRBV9	20	TRBD1	-	TRBJ2-2	TGTGCCAGCAGCGCGTCATCCCGGGACAACAGGGGATTGAACACCGGGGAGCTGTTTTTT	CASSASSRDNRGLNTGELFF
TRBV5-5	12	-	-	TRBJ2-7	TGTGCCAGCCAGAGGGGGGGCTACGAGCAGTACTTC	CASQRGGYEQYF
TRBV7-6	17	TRBD2	-	TRBJ2-2	TGTGCCAGCAGCTTAGGTATTAGCGGGAGCGGCACCGGGGAGCTGTTTTTT	CASSLGISGSGTGELFF
TRBV5-1	19	-	-	TRBJ2-5	TGCGCCAGCAGTAAAACTAGCTTCGGGACCTTTTTCTCCCAAGAGACCCAGTACTTC	CASSKTSFGTFFSQETQYF
TRBV5-1	11	-	-	TRBJ2-1	TGCGCCAGCAGCCTACAGAGTGAGCAGTTCTTC	CASSLQSEQFF
TRBV28	10	-	-	TRBJ2-5	TGTGCCAGCAGTTCGGAGACCCAGTACTTC	CASSSETQYF
TRBV18	16	TRBD1	once	TRBJ2-7	TGTGCCAGCTCACCACTTGCCGGGACAGCGACGGGTGAGCAGTACTTC	CASSPLAGTATGEQYF